Presented here are 6 T cell receptor beta chains from one specimen sequenced in a study of blood T cells in healthy people across ages. With a J-beta primer mix and a sample-barcoded 5' primer, a second PCR ran roughly 6 to 11 cycles. In TCRdb, the 5' RACE reads were re-called with MiXCR into one record per CDR3 protein. The sample includes around 1,900,000 distinct CDR3 sequences, roughly two fifths of them seen just once. What was sequenced was blood. Every receptor here comes from a human donor in good health.

The table lists this clonotype with a few counts. V gene TRBV7-9 combines with J gene TRBJ2-5; D remains ambiguous. Germline V lookup: CDR1 SEHNR, CDR2 FQNEAQ (reference sequence). Trimming removed 0 bases at V and 5 bases at J, with 10 bases between. This CDR3 region has 14 residues. The CDR3, as DNA: TGTGCCAGCAGCTTAGCGCGCAGCTCGGAGACCCAGTACTTC. Translating gives CASSLARSSETQYF.

The chain couples TRBV12-3 or TRBV12-4 to TRBJ1-2, with no clear D. This CDR3 is 12 amino acids long. V was shortened by 9 bases and J by 5 bases, with 13 bases between the two germline ends. CDR3 region: CASEGIGYGYTF. The DNA of the CDR3 is TGTGCCAGTGAGGGAATAGGATATGGCTACACCTTC.

This clonotype was seen a handful of times. The V gene is TRBV6-5, the J gene TRBJ1-2; possibly TRBD1 for D (5 bases). Germline lookup yields CDR1 MNHEY and CDR2 SVGAGI. V lost 7 bases to trimming and J lost 4 bases, with 13 bases between them. The CDR3 has 13 amino acids. CDR3 bases: TGTGCCAGCACGCGAAAAGGGACCTATGGCTACACCTTC. This translates into CASTRKGTYGYTF.

CDR3 coding DNA: TGTGCCAGCAGCTCCATAATGGAGACCCAGTACTTC. Protein product: CASSSIMETQYF. The chain employs TRBV7-6 and TRBJ2-5, with no clear D. This CDR3 is built from 12 residues. Trimming took 4 bases from V and 5 from J, leaving 8 bases between them. CDR1 and CDR2 (germline): SGHVS, FNYEAQ.

CDR3 coding DNA: TGTGCCAGTAGTATTTGGTCCGCCGGGGAGCTGTTTTTT. Translation gives CASSIWSAGELFF. The V and J genes are TRBV19 and TRBJ2-2, with no clear D. The ends were cut back, 3 bases at V and 6 bases at J, with 8 bases in the middle. Germline lookup yields CDR1 LNHDA and CDR2 SQIVND (reference sequence). There are 13 residues in the CDR3.

This clonotype has ten or more counts. The chain combines TRBV28 with TRBJ2-7, with D unresolved. The V end lost 6 bases, the J end lost 2 bases, and 8 bases lay between the germline ends. This CDR3 spans 12 amino acids. The germline CDR1 and CDR2 sequences are MDHEN and SYDVKM. The CDR3 spells CASSSPPYEQYF. For the CDR3, the DNA is TGTGCCAGCAGCTCACCGCCCTACGAGCAGTACTTC.